The TCR beta chain under discussion was sequenced for a study of CD8 T cells in ankylosing spondylitis. Overall study results and limits: Reports of some motif variants in reactive arthritis synovial fluid and blood predate this one.

This clonotype showed up many times. Its antigen remains unidentified. V lost 0 bases and J 0 bases, leaving 9 bases between the germline ends. Per the germline V gene, CDR1 is SNHLY and CDR2 is FYNNEI. The CDR3 loop spans 16 amino acids. From the 5' RACE reads, TCRdb called clonotypes with MiXCR, one entry per CDR3 protein. The table includes approximately 220,000 distinct CDR3 sequences, over 9.5% detected once. This chain connects TRBV2 to TRBJ2-4; D might be TRBD2 (5 bases). The TCR comes from a male donor with ankylosing spondylitis or in good health (not recorded which). The sample was blood, either unsorted or a sorted T cell fraction (not recorded which). Here the CDR3 reads CASSEARGLAKNIQYF. The CDR3 DNA reads as TGTGCCAGCAGTGAAGCGCGAGGACTAGCCAAAAACATTCAGTACTTC. The entire variable domain, with the rest obtained from reference TRBV2 and TRBJ2-4, is as follows: EPEVTQTPSHQVTQMGQEVILRCVPISNHLYFYWYRQILGQKVEFLVSFYNNEISEKSEIFDDQFSVERPDGSNFTLKIRSTKLEDSAMYFCASSEARGLAKNIQYFGAGTRLSVL.